The 19 T cell receptor beta chains below all came from one sample that was sequenced in a study of T cells in narcolepsy. The repertoire was sequenced with immunoSEQ multiplex PCR; TCRdb's copy has only in-frame clones and lacks some. The sample holds some 30,000 clones, about three quarters seen once. Material for sequencing was CD45RA- memory CD4+ T cells from PBMCs. The receptor source for this set is a human donor with narcolepsy.

There are a few counts of this clone. V and J are TRBV6-1 and TRBJ1-5; tentatively, D is TRBD1 (5 bases). The CDR3 is 13 amino acids. Germline-derived CDR1 and CDR2 are MNHNS and SASEGT. V lost 7 bases and J lost 3, with 10 bases in between. CDR3 sequence (DNA): TGTGCCAGCACTTGGGGACTCAATCAGCCCCAGCATTTT. It yields the protein CASTWGLNQPQHF.

This clone was seen only once. The rearrangement uses TRBV7-8 and TRBJ2-7, with 8 positions matching TRBD2. The CDR3 sequence is 14 residues long. Germline values: CDR1 SGHVS, CDR2 FQNEAQ. V was pared by 5 bases and J by 6 bases, with 9 bases of the junction left unmatched. DNA for the CDR3: TGTGCCAGCAGCAGACCGGGAGGGCGGAGCGAGCAGTACTTC. Protein sequence: CASSRPGGRSEQYF.

The gene calls are TRBV6-6 and TRBJ1-2; 7 nucleotides agree with TRBD1. From germline, CDR1 is MNHNY and CDR2 SVGAGI (reference sequence). V shed 0 bases, J shed 7 bases, and the junction held 5 bases outside the gene matches. The CDR3 is made up of 14 amino acids. CDR3 in DNA: TGTGCCAGCAGTTACTCTTACGAGGGGGCTGGCTACACCTTC. Protein sequence: CASSYSYEGAGYTF.

Sample share makes this clone medium-sized. The chain uses TRBV19 and TRBJ1-2; TRBD1 matches at 9 bases. CDR1 is LNHDA and CDR2 is SQIVND in the germline V gene (reference sequence). Losses at the gene ends were 7 bases for V and 4 bases for J; bases not matched to a gene: 4. The CDR3 is 13 amino acids. In nucleotides, the CDR3 is TGTGCCAGTATTCCACAGGGGGCCTATGGCTACACCTTC. This translates into CASIPQGAYGYTF. The complete variable domain, with remaining parts taken from reference TRBV19 and TRBJ1-2, reads DGGITQSPKYLFRKEGQNVTLSCEQNLNHDAMYWYRQDPGQGLRLIYYSQIVNDFQKGDIAEGYSVSREKKESFPLTVTSAQKNPTAFYLCASIPQGAYGYTFGSGTRLTVV.

The chain carries TRBV6-1 and TRBJ2-1; D gene ambiguous. The CDR3 extends over 15 amino acids. Germline CDR1 is MNHNS and CDR2 is SASEGT. Trimming removed 4 bases at V and 4 bases at J, with 14 bases between. The CDR3 region is CASSAGSRLYNEQFF. CDR3 sequence (DNA): TGTGCCAGCAGTGCCGGGTCGAGATTATACAATGAGCAGTTCTTC.

The chain combines TRBV5-6 with TRBJ2-1; a possible D gene is TRBD1 (6 bases). The V gene's germline CDR1 is SGHDT and CDR2 YYEEEE. Deletions cut 1 base from V and 7 bases from J, with 9 bases between. The CDR3 runs 13 residues. CDR3 coding DNA: TGTGCCAGCAGCTTGACAGGGCCGAATGAGCAGTTCTTC. As protein: CASSLTGPNEQFF.

The V call is TRBV4-2, the J call TRBJ1-2, with D uncertain. Germline V gene data show CDR1 as LGHNA and CDR2 as YNFKEQ. The CDR3 spans 12 residues. Trimming took off 0 bases at V and 7 bases at J, with 6 bases between the two ends. The DNA of the CDR3 is TGTGCCAGCAGCCAAGAAACGATTGGCTACACCTTC. Its protein product is CASSQETIGYTF.

This clone was observed a handful of times. This rearrangement joins TRBV2 to TRBJ1-5; 9 bases match TRBD1. V lost 10 bases to trimming and J lost 7 bases; unmatched junction nucleotides: 8. Per the germline V gene, CDR1 is SNHLY and CDR2 is FYNNEI. The CDR3 runs 13 residues. The CDR3 region is CAIKGQGRQPQHF. The DNA for the CDR3 is TGTGCCATCAAGGGACAGGGAAGACAGCCCCAGCATTTT. The variable domain in full, with the rest retrieved from reference TRBV2 and TRBJ1-5, is EPEVTQTPSHQVTQMGQEVILRCVPISNHLYFYWYRQILGQKVEFLVSFYNNEISEKSEIFDDQFSVERPDGSNFTLKIRSTKLEDSAMYFCAIKGQGRQPQHFGDGTRLSIL.

The chain couples TRBV5-1 to TRBJ1-3; 9 nucleotides align to TRBD1. The J segment lost 4 bases and the V segment lost 3 bases, leaving 8 bases of the junction unmatched. The V gene's germline CDR1 is SGHRS and CDR2 YFSETQ. CDR3 length: 16 amino acids. The CDR3 DNA follows: TGCGCCAGCAGCTATAGGGGACAGGGATCGGGAAACACCATATATTTT. Protein product: CASSYRGQGSGNTIYF.

The V and J genes are TRBV30 and TRBJ2-1; 9 bases map to TRBD2. The CDR3 is made up of 17 amino acids. Unmatched junction bases numbered 14, after V lost 2 bases and J lost 6 bases. The germline gives CDR1 GTSNPN, CDR2 SVGIG (reference sequence). CDR3 loop: CAWSPPTSGNQPNEQFF. CDR3 sequence (DNA): TGTGCCTGGAGTCCACCGACTAGCGGAAACCAGCCCAATGAGCAGTTCTTC.

V usage is TRBV6-1 and J usage is TRBJ1-2; weak D call: TRBD1 (6 bases). The CDR3 sequence is 12 residues long. Germline V gene lookup returns CDR1 MNHNS and CDR2 SASEGT. V lost 4 bases, J lost 5 bases, and 8 bases lay in between. The CDR3, as DNA: TGTGCCAGCAGTGTCCAGGGGTATGGCTACACCTTC. The encoded protein is CASSVQGYGYTF.

The chain employs TRBV7-9 and TRBJ2-3, with 7 bases fitting TRBD1. This CDR3 spans 15 amino acids. Trimming cost V 5 bases and J 3 bases; bases outside gene matches: 8. CDR1 is SEHNR and CDR2 is FQNEAQ in the germline V gene (reference sequence). CDR3 nucleotide sequence: TGTGCCAGCAGCCCCTGGGGCAGGGGGACAGATACGCAGTATTTT. Amino acid sequence: CASSPWGRGTDTQYF.

The rearrangement links TRBV4-2 to TRBJ1-2; the D is unclear. Deletions cut 0 bases from V and 4 bases from J, with 6 bases between. The CDR3 runs to 13 residues. Germline V gene data show CDR1 as LGHNA and CDR2 as YNFKEQ. The CDR3 DNA sequence: TGTGCCAGCAGCCAAGAAACCAGCTATGGCTACACCTTC. Protein product: CASSQETSYGYTF.

The rearrangement uses TRBV15 and TRBJ2-2, with TRBD1 matching 8 bases. Germline V gene data show CDR1 as LNHNV and CDR2 as YYDKDF (reference sequence). Trimming at V came to 0 bases and at J to 5 bases, leaving 8 bases not matched to a gene. CDR3 size: 17 residues. As DNA, the CDR3 is TGTGCCACCAGCAGAGATACTCCAGGGGGCAAAACCGGGGAGCTGTTTTTT. Amino acids: CATSRDTPGGKTGELFF.

V and J are TRBV6-5 and TRBJ2-5; D uncertain. The CDR3 runs 14 residues. The germline gives CDR1 MNHEY, CDR2 SVGAGI. Between the trimmed V and J ends, which lost 5 bases and 2 bases, there was a span of 12 bases. CDR3 protein: CASSGSQFQETQYF. In DNA, the CDR3 is TGTGCCAGCAGTGGGTCTCAGTTTCAAGAGACCCAGTACTTC.

The J gene is TRBJ2-2, the V gene TRBV2; D might be TRBD1 (5 bases). CDR3 length equals 14 residues. The V gene's germline CDR1 is SNHLY and CDR2 FYNNEI. V was trimmed by 2 bases and J by 6 bases, leaving 10 bases between them. In nucleotides, the CDR3 is TGTGCCAGCAGTGAACAGGGTCCCGCCGGGGAGCTGTTTTTT. It codes for CASSEQGPAGELFF.

Note on this clone: The identical CDR3 is also encoded by other nucleotide sequences in the sample. The gene calls are TRBV29-1 and TRBJ2-3, with unresolved D. Germline assignment: CDR1 SQVTM and CDR2 ANQGSEA. This CDR3 comprises 10 residues. The germline V and J ends were trimmed by 4 bases and 3 bases, with 2 bases remaining between them. The CDR3 nucleotides are TGCAGCGTTGGGACAGATACGCAGTATTTT. It is translated as CSVGTDTQYF.

This clone was detected a few times. The genes are TRBV6-6 and TRBJ1-1; D call uncertain. The CDR3 totals 13 residues. V was trimmed by 0 bases and J by 6 bases, leaving 8 bases between them. The germline CDR1 and CDR2 sequences are MNHNY and SVGAGI (reference sequence). The CDR3 coding sequence is TGTGCCAGCAGTTACTCAGGGTTCGCTGAAGCTTTCTTT. It yields the protein CASSYSGFAEAFF.

The rearrangement uses TRBV23-1 and TRBJ2-5; maybe TRBD2 (6 bases). TRBV23-1 is flagged as an ORF with uncertain function. The CDR3 covers 14 residues. V lost 7 bases and J lost 2, with 14 bases in between. The CDR3 region has the DNA TGCGCCAGCACCCGGGGACTGAGACAAGAGACCCAGTACTTC. It specifies CASTRGLRQETQYF.